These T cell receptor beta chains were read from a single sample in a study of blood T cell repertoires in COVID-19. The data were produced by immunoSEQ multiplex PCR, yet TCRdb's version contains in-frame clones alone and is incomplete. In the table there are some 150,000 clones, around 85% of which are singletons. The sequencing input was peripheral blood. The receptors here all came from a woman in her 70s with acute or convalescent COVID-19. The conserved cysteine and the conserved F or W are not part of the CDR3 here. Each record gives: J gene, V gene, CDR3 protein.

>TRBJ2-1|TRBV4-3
ASSLEGGLQF
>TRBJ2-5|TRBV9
ASSAAGGMQETQY
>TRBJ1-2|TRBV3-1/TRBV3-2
ASSPQLGGGYGYT
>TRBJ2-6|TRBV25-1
ASSDPLRRGANVLT
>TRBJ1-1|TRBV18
ASSLASDRVNTEAF
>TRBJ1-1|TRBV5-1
ASSTRQGANTEAF
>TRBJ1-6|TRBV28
ASSSRRGNSPLH
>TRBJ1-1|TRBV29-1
SVVGRGSRWAF
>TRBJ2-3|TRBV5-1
ASSLGPGLAGITDTQY
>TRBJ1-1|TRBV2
ASSVILNTEAF
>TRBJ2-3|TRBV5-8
ASSLGQGRGDTQY
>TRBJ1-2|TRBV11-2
ASSLDYRGPIGYT
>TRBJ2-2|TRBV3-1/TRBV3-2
ASSQHLLRLAGGTGELF
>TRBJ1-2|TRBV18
ASSAGQGNYGYT
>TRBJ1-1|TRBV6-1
ASSERGGAGNTEAF
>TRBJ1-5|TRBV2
ASTDSIPNQPQH
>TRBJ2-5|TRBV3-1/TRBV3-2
ASSQDRTARGQETQY
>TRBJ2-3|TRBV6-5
ASSPTRDTDTQY
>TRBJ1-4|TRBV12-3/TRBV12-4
ASSLQNEKLF
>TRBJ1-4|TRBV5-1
ASSQGGGREKLF
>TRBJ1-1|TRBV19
ASSIAGGNTEAF
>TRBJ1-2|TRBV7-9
ASSERDRGAYGYT
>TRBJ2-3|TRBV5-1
ASSGSGDTQY
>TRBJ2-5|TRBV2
ASRKRLAGGQGGIQETQY
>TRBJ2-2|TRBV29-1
SAQGPGELF
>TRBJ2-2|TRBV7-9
ASSQGTDAGELF
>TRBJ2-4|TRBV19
ASPQGRRGGRMVKNIQY
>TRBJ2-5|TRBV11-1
ASSATVSYQETQY
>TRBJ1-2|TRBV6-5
ASRRDRGFQYGYT
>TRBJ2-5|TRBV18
ASTWTSGGLETQY
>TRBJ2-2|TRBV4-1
ASSQEIPWGGIGELF
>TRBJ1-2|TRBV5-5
ASSLSRGSAGYT
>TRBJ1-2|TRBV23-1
ATPTGTGLFNYGYT
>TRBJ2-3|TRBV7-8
ASSLRRGQTLGTDTQY
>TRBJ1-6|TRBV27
ASSLLKQGLNNSPLH
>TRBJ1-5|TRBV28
ASSDPGRAQPQH